This T cell receptor beta chain originates from a study of regulatory and conventional T cells in RAG deficiency. This clone showed up just a few times. The antigen is unknown. The germline V gene has CDR1 SGHRS and CDR2 YFSETQ. CDR3 length: 16 residues. V shed 4 bases and J 4 bases; nucleotides not matched to a gene: 5. Notes on the study in general: Omenn patients showed >80% Treg-Tconv overlap and shorter CDR3 lengths. RAG-deficient patients showed markedly lower Shannon entropy and higher Simpson indices than control T-cell subsets. Omenn syndrome and CID/AS patients had 80 to 100-fold fewer unique Treg TCR beta sequences, versus around 10-fold elsewhere. In Omenn syndrome, sorted "Tregs" may be peripherally activated cells.

The sorted conventional CD4+ T cells were CD25-low and CD127-high, with genomic DNA sequenced. This table comes from immunoSEQ multiplex PCR, and its TCRdb copy is limited to in-frame clones, with some not included. The sample has around 23,000 clones, 90% to 95% seen once; the top ten hold about 0.73%. These data were also reused for a study on regulatory T cells. Turning to that study: Amplification used 52 TRBV primers and 13 TRBJ primers.

Material for sequencing was CD4+ T cells sorted from blood. The TCR was taken from a human donor in good health. The V call is TRBV5-1, the J call TRBJ2-3, with TRBD2 identical over 14 bases. Here the CDR3 reads CASSDRTSGGSDTQYF. In nucleotides, the CDR3 is TGCGCCAGCAGCGATCGGACTAGCGGGGGGTCAGATACGCAGTATTTT.